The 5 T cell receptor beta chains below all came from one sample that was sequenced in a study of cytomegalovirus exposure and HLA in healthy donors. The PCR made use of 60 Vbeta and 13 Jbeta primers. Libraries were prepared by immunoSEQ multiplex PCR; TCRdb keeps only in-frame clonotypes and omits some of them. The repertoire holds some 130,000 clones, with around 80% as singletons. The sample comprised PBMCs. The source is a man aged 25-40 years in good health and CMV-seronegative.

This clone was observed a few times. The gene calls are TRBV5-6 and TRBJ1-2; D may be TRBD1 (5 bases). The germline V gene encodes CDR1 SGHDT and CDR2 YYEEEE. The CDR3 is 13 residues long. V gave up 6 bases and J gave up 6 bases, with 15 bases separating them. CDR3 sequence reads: CASNIWGVHGYTF. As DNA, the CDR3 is TGTGCCAGCAACATCTGGGGGGTTCATGGCTACACCTTC.

CDR3 sequence: CASSFGRERAKNIQYF. In DNA form, the CDR3 reads TGTGCCAGCAGCTTCGGGCGGGAGAGGGCCAAAAACATTCAGTACTTC. The chain recombines TRBV5-4 with TRBJ2-4, with 7 bases that match TRBD2. The CDR3 is made up of 16 amino acids. The germline gives CDR1 SGHNT, CDR2 YYREEE (reference sequence). The V segment lost 2 bases and the J segment 1 base; nucleotides outside the gene matches: 6.

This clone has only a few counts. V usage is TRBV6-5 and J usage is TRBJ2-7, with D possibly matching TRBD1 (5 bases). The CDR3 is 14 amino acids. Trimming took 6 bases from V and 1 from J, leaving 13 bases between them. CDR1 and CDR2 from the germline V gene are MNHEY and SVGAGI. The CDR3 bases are TGTGCCAGCAGCAGGGTCCCCTCTTCCTACGAGCAGTACTTC. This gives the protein CASSRVPSSYEQYF.

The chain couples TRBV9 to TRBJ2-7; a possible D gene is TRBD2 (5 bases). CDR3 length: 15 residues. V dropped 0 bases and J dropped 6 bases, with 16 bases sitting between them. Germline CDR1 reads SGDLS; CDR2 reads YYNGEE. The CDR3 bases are TGTGCCAGCAGCGTAGGAGGATCCGGGATACGCGAGCAGTACTTC. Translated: CASSVGGSGIREQYF.

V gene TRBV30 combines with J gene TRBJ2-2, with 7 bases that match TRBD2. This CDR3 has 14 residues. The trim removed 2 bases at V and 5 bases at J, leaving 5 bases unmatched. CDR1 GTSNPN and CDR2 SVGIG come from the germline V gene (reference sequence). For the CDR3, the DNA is TGTGCCTGGAGTAGGGAGGGTAGGACCGGGGAGCTGTTTTTT. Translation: CAWSREGRTGELFF. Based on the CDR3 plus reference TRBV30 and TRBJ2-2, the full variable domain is SQTIHQWPATLVQPVGSPLSLECTVEGTSNPNLYWYRQAAGRGLQLLFYSVGIGQISSEVPQNLSASRPQDRQFILSSKKLLLSDSGFYLCAWSREGRTGELFFGEGSRLTVL.